Sequencing of this T cell receptor beta chain was carried out in a study of T-cell reconstitution after alpha-beta-depleted transplantation in children (dated by TCRdb to 2016 to 2017). For the study in its entirety: Using TCR repertoire profiling, the study quantitatively followed how T-cell immune reconstitution unfolded in children after TCRalphabeta/CD19-depleted allogeneic hematopoietic cell transplantation.

The sample's treatment or condition label, in plain terms: allogeneic hematopoietic cell transplantation with graft depleted of TCRalphabeta T cells and CD19 B cells. TCRalphabeta/CD19-depleted allogeneic hematopoietic cell grafts were given to the transplant recipients, all of whom were children. Broad study findings and their caveats: In some patients, the high TCRbeta diversity seen at day 60 was put down to recipient T cells and intrathymic progenitors that had survived conditioning. Over subsequent months, a decline in hyperexpanded clone frequencies was noted, and after one year, T-cell counts and TCRbeta diversity were mostly ascribed to newly produced T cells. Apparently early alphabetaT-cell count recovery about two months after transplant reportedly relied on only several hundred rapidly expanded clones derived from non-depleted graft cells.

A few counts support this clonotype. The clone's antigen remains unknown. Base qualities are not provided; no much larger clone lies one nucleotide away. The library was prepared using PCR. These reads were obtained on an Illumina HiSeq 2500. TCR library preparation used molecular barcoding, with unique molecular identifiers applied to normalize quantification of the TCRbeta repertoire. Using fastp trimming at Q25 and MiXCR clonotype assembly, TCRdb reanalyzed the public sequencing data and kept in-frame beta chains. Records with the same CDR3 protein are collapsed into one entry carrying the most frequent genes and DNA. Within this sample are a few hundred thousand distinct CDR3 sequences, with about 7% of them counted one time only. The ten largest make up just over 5.5% of the sample. This TCR derives from a boy between 2 and 10 years old with acute lymphoblastic leukemia, due to receive a stem cell transplant. The specimen was PBMCs, collected before TCRalphabeta/CD19-depleted stem cell transplant.

This receptor has the CDR3 CASSVGQGNTEAFF. The DNA is TGTGCCAGCAGCGTGGGACAGGGGAACACTGAAGCTTTCTTT. The sequence links TRBV7-3 to TRBJ1-1; the junction holds 9 bases that match TRBD1. The CDR3 contains 14 residues, cysteine and phenylalanine counted. Here the CDR3 DNA is all that survives: 42 bases in frame from base 1. Relative to germline, V is missing 5 bases and J is missing 1 base, with 2 bases of the junction outside any gene match. CDR1 SGHTA and CDR2 FQGTGA are derived from the germline V gene.